The 22 T cell receptor beta chains presented below share a single source sample, sequenced in a study of T-cell memory formation after mild COVID-19. TCRdb reanalysed the 5' RACE reads using MiXCR and keeps one entry per CDR3 protein. Among fewer than 700,000 distinct CDR3 sequences, approximately 21% were seen once, and the ten largest hold around 8.4%. Sequencing used PBMCs or a T cell subset sorted from them (not recorded which). Receptors were obtained from an adult woman who had mild COVID-19 (a few samples of this study predate the infection). Cell type and time point are not known.

This clonotype was seen a handful of times. The chain couples TRBV24-1 to TRBJ2-7; D call uncertain. Germline assignment: CDR1 KGHDR and CDR2 SFDVKD. Trimming shortened V by 6 bases and J by 5 bases, and 13 bases separated the two germline ends. The CDR3 runs 13 residues. CDR3 sequence: CATSSPTGHEQYF. Here the CDR3 DNA reads TGTGCCACCAGTTCGCCAACTGGCCACGAGCAGTACTTC.

This clonotype was observed a handful of times. The chain uses TRBV27 and TRBJ2-3; no firm D call. There are 16 residues in the CDR3. The germline V and J ends were trimmed by 3 bases and 1 base, with 14 bases remaining between them. Germline lookup yields CDR1 MNHEY and CDR2 SMNVEV (reference sequence). The CDR3 protein is CASSFMPGPGTDTQYF. For the CDR3, the DNA is TGTGCCAGCAGTTTTATGCCGGGCCCAGGCACAGATACGCAGTATTTT.

This sequence joins TRBV12-3 or TRBV12-4 and TRBJ1-1; the D is unclear. Trimming left V 3 bases short and J 1 base short, with 6 bases between. This CDR3 region has 13 residues. The chain's CDR3 is CASSFSANTEAFF. In nucleotides, the CDR3 is TGTGCCAGCAGTTTTTCTGCGAACACTGAAGCTTTCTTT.

V usage is TRBV24-1 and J usage is TRBJ2-6; D is uncertain. CDR1 KGHDR and CDR2 SFDVKD come from the germline V gene. The CDR3 consists of 15 residues. V was pared by 5 bases and J by 1 base, with 8 bases between. CDR3 amino acids: CATSGRRSGANVLTF. The CDR3 DNA reads TGTGCCACCAGTGGTAGACGTTCTGGGGCCAACGTCCTGACTTTC.

The V call is TRBV29-1, the J call TRBJ2-7; D is perhaps TRBD1 (6 bases). Trimming shortened V by 0 bases and J by 4 bases, and 16 bases separated the two germline ends. Germline values: CDR1 SQVTM, CDR2 ANQGSEA. The length of the CDR3 is 15 residues. The CDR3, as DNA: TGCAGCGTTGAAGATGTCAGAGAGGGGGAGTACGAGCAGTACTTC. This encodes CSVEDVREGEYEQYF.

The sample holds many counts of this clonotype. This chain joins TRBV4-2 and TRBJ2-1; 11 bases are shared with TRBD2. CDR3 size: 14 residues. The germline gives CDR1 LGHNA, CDR2 YNFKEQ. Trimming removed 4 bases from V and 9 bases from J; junction bases left unmatched: 5. CDR3 nucleotide sequence: TGTGCCAGCAGCCCGACTAGCGGGATGGCTGAGCAGTTCTTC. Protein: CASSPTSGMAEQFF.

CDR3 in DNA: TGTGCCAGCAGCTTAGGGAGGAACACCTACAATGAGCAGTTCTTC. Protein: CASSLGRNTYNEQFF. The rearrangement links TRBV11-3 to TRBJ2-1, with TRBD2 as a possible D gene (5 bases). The length of the CDR3 is 15 residues. Trimming removed 1 base at V and 2 bases at J, with 9 bases between. The V gene's germline CDR1 is SGHNT and CDR2 YENEEA. The whole variable domain, filled in from reference TRBV11-3 and TRBJ2-1, reads EAGVVQSPRYKIIEKKQPVAFWCNPISGHNTLYWYLQNLGQGPELLIRYENEEAVDDSQLPKDRFSAERLKGVDSTLKIQPAELGDSAVYLCASSLGRNTYNEQFFGPGTRLTVL.

This clonotype came up a few times. The chain uses TRBV30 and TRBJ1-2, with 7 bases that match TRBD1. The J segment lost 4 bases and the V segment lost 2 bases, leaving 7 bases of the junction unmatched. The CDR3 runs 14 residues. Germline values: CDR1 GTSNPN, CDR2 SVGIG (reference sequence). CDR3 DNA: TGTGCCTGGAGTTTCCGGACAGGAGCCTATGGCTACACCTTC. Its protein product is CAWSFRTGAYGYTF. Together with reference TRBV30 and TRBJ1-2, the CDR3 gives the full variable domain: SQTIHQWPATLVQPVGSPLSLECTVEGTSNPNLYWYRQAAGRGLQLLFYSVGIGQISSEVPQNLSASRPQDRQFILSSKKLLLSDSGFYLCAWSFRTGAYGYTFGSGTRLTVV.

This sequence joins TRBV9 and TRBJ2-2; the match to TRBD2 covers 10 bases. Germline V CDR1 and CDR2: SGDLS, YYNGEE. The CDR3 covers 16 residues. After removal of 4 bases from V and 1 base from J, the junction contained 4 bases not matched to a gene. In DNA, the CDR3 is TGTGCCAGCAGCCCAGCGGGAGGGCAGAACACCGGGGAGCTGTTTTTT. Translating it yields CASSPAGGQNTGELFF.

The chain uses TRBV19 and TRBJ2-7, with D maybe TRBD2 (5 bases). V gave up 0 bases and J gave up 2 bases, with 8 bases separating them. The length of the CDR3 is 14 residues. The germline gives CDR1 LNHDA, CDR2 SQIVND (reference sequence). DNA of the CDR3: TGTGCCAGTAGTATAGATAGCGCAACCTACGAGCAGTACTTC. Translation: CASSIDSATYEQYF.

This clonotype was seen a handful of times. The chain carries TRBV5-6 and TRBJ1-1, with D unclear. The CDR3 sequence is 14 residues long. From germline, CDR1 is SGHDT and CDR2 YYEEEE. Trimming pared 8 bases from V and 7 bases from J, leaving 21 bases between. The CDR3 coding sequence is TGTGCCAGTACCCCTAGGCCCAAATCCGGTGAAGCTTTCTTT. Amino acid sequence: CASTPRPKSGEAFF.

The rearrangement links TRBV4-2 to TRBJ2-7; 9 nucleotides align to TRBD2. Germline V lookup: CDR1 LGHNA, CDR2 YNFKEQ. This CDR3 region has 16 residues. V lost 3 bases, J lost 3 bases, and 9 bases stayed unmatched. The CDR3 DNA reads as TGTGCCAGCAGCCATGCCGGGACTAGCTCGAACTACGAGCAGTACTTC. Translating it yields CASSHAGTSSNYEQYF.

The V call is TRBV24-1, the J call TRBJ2-5, with D perhaps being TRBD1 or TRBD2 (5 bases each). From germline, CDR1 is KGHDR and CDR2 SFDVKD. The CDR3 covers 13 residues. The V gene lost 4 bases and the J gene lost 5 bases, with 10 bases spanning the gap. The CDR3 region has the DNA TGTGCCACCAGTGAGGCAGGGACCGAGACCCAGTACTTC. Translating it yields CATSEAGTETQYF.

The chain recombines TRBV29-1 with TRBJ2-7; D gene uncertain. The CDR3 is made up of 13 amino acids. Germline V lookup: CDR1 SQVTM, CDR2 ANQGSEA. V dropped 3 bases and J dropped 5 bases, with 14 bases sitting between them. The CDR3, as DNA: TGCAGCGTTGAGTCAAAAAAGCCCCACGAGCAGTACTTC. It codes for CSVESKKPHEQYF.

The chain joins TRBV10-3 to TRBJ2-6, with D maybe TRBD1 (5 bases). This CDR3 has 14 amino acids. V lost 5 bases to trimming and J lost 2 bases, with 7 bases between them. Germline loops: CDR1 ENHRY, CDR2 SYGVKD. CDR3 nucleotide sequence: TGTGCCATCAGTCAGGGTGCTGGGGCCAACGTCCTGACTTTC. This sequence encodes CAISQGAGANVLTF.

J is TRBJ2-2 and V is TRBV12-3 or TRBV12-4; 14 bases line up with TRBD2. V lost 5 bases, J lost 5 bases, and 13 bases stayed unmatched. The length of the CDR3 is 19 residues. DNA for the CDR3: TGTGCCAGCAGTCGACTAGCGGGAGGGCAAAGGAGTAGGACCGGGGAGCTGTTTTTT. Its protein is CASSRLAGGQRSRTGELFF.

CDR3 residues: CSVEARGTYNEQFF. The CDR3 coding sequence is TGCAGCGTTGAAGCTCGCGGGACTTACAATGAGCAGTTCTTC. V usage is TRBV29-1 and J usage is TRBJ2-1, with D possibly being TRBD2 (6 bases). V lost 1 base, J lost 4 bases, and 11 bases lay in between. The CDR3 is 14 residues long. Germline values: CDR1 SQVTM, CDR2 ANQGSEA.

The chain employs TRBV20-1 and TRBJ2-5; 10 nucleotides match TRBD2. The CDR3 contains 15 residues. Looked up from germline, CDR1 is DFQATT and CDR2 is SNEGSKA (reference sequence). The ends lost 0 bases at V and 7 bases at J; junction bases unmatched: 8. Here the CDR3 reads CSARDIASGRGTQYF. CDR3 bases: TGCAGTGCTAGAGATATAGCTAGCGGGAGAGGGACCCAGTACTTC.

V is TRBV7-9 and J is TRBJ2-5; 10 bases agree with TRBD2. The CDR3 is made up of 14 amino acids. Germline loops: CDR1 SEHNR, CDR2 FQNEAQ (reference sequence). The V segment lost 7 bases and the J segment 6 bases; nucleotides outside the gene matches: 8. The CDR3 is CASKGLAGEKTQYF. The CDR3, as DNA: TGTGCCAGCAAGGGGCTAGCGGGGGAGAAGACCCAGTACTTC. The complete variable domain, with remaining parts taken from reference TRBV7-9 and TRBJ2-5, reads DTGVSQNPRHKITKRGQNVTFRCDPISEHNRLYWYRQTLGQGPEFLTYFQNEAQLEKSRLLSDRFSAERPKGSFSTLEIQRTEQGDSAMYLCASKGLAGEKTQYFGPGTRLLVL.

This clonotype was counted between two and nine times. The chain recombines TRBV5-1 with TRBJ2-1; D remains ambiguous. Germline assignment: CDR1 SGHRS and CDR2 YFSETQ. Trimming stripped 4 bases from V and 1 base from J, with 12 bases between. The CDR3 length is 15 residues. The CDR3 protein is CASSPIDGSYNEQFF. In DNA form, the CDR3 reads TGCGCCAGCAGCCCAATCGACGGGTCCTACAATGAGCAGTTCTTC.

The chain is built from TRBV7-2 and TRBJ1-2, with TRBD1 identical over 7 bases. This CDR3 is built from 14 residues. J gave up 7 bases and V 1 base, and 6 bases lay outside the gene matches. Germline-derived CDR1 and CDR2 are SGHTA and FQGNSA. CDR3: CASSLGPQGVGYTF. CDR3 nucleotides: TGTGCCAGCAGCTTAGGCCCGCAGGGGGTTGGCTACACCTTC.

The rearrangement uses TRBV6-5 and TRBJ2-2; D might be TRBD1 or TRBD2, each matching 6 bases. The CDR3 length is 18 residues. V lost 5 bases and J 3 bases, leaving 22 bases between the germline ends. CDR1 is MNHEY, CDR2 SVGAGI, per germline. CDR3 nucleotide sequence: TGTGCCAGCAGTCCGCCCTCTCTGGAAGGGGGGCACACCGGGGAGCTGTTTTTT. It codes for CASSPPSLEGGHTGELFF.